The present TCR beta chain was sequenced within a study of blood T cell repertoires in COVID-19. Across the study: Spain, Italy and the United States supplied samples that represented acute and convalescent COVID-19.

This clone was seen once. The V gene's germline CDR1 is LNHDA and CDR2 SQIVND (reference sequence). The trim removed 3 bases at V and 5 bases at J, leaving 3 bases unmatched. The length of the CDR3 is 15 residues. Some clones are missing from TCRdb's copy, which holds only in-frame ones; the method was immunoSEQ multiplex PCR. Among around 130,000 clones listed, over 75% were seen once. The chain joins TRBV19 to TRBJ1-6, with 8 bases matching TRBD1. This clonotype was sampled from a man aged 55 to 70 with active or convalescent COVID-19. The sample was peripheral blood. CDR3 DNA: TGTGCCAGTAGTATTGGGACAGGACATAATTCACCCCTCCACTTT. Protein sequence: CASSIGTGHNSPLHF. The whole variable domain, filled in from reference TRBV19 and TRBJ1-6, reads DGGITQSPKYLFRKEGQNVTLSCEQNLNHDAMYWYRQDPGQGLRLIYYSQIVNDFQKGDIAEGYSVSREKKESFPLTVTSAQKNPTAFYLCASSIGTGHNSPLHFGNGTRLTVT.